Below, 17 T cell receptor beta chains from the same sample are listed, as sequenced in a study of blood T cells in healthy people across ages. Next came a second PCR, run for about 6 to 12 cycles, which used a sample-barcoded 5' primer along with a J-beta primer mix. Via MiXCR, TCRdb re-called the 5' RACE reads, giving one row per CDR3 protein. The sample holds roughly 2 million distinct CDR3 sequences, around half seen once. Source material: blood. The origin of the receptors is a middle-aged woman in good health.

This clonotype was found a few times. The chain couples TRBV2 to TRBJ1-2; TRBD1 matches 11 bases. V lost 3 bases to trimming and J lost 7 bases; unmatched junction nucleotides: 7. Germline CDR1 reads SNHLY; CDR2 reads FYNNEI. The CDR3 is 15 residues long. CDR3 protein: CASSDPGQGAGGYTF. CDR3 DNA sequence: TGTGCCAGCAGTGACCCAGGACAGGGGGCGGGTGGCTACACCTTC.

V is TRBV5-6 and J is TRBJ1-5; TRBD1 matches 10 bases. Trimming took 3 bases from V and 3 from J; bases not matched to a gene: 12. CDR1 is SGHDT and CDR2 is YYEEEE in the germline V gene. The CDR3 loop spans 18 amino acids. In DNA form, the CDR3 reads TGTGCCAGCAGCTACTTTGGCCGGGACAGGGGAAACAATCAGCCCCAGCATTTT. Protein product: CASSYFGRDRGNNQPQHF.

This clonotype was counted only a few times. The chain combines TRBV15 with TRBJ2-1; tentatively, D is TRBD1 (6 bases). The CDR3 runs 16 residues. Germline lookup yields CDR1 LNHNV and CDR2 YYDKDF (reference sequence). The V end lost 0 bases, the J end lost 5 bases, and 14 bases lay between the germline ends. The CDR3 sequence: CATSRDYREVDNEQFF. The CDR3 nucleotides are TGTGCCACCAGCAGAGACTACAGGGAAGTCGACAATGAGCAGTTCTTC.

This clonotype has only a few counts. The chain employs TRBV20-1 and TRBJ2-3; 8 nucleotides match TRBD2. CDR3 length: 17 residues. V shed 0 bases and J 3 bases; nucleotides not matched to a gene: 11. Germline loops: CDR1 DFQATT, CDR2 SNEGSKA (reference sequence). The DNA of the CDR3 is TGCAGTGCTAGAGATGTAGGGACTAGTAAATTAACAGATACGCAGTATTTT. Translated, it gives CSARDVGTSKLTDTQYF.

CDR3 in DNA: TGTGCCAGCAGCTACAGCGCCGGGACAGGGAATTCACCCCTCCACTTT. Its protein product is CASSYSAGTGNSPLHF. The chain employs TRBV27 and TRBJ1-6, with 9 bases fitting TRBD1. V was clipped by 6 bases and J by 7 bases; unmatched bases: 10. The length of the CDR3 is 16 residues. The germline CDR1 and CDR2 sequences are MNHEY and SMNVEV (reference sequence).

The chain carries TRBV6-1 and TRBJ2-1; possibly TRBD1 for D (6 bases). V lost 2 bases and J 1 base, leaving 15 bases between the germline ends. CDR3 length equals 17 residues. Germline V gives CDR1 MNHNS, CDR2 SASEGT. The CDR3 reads CASSETPAGASYNEQFF. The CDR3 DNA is TGTGCCAGCAGTGAAACTCCCGCAGGGGCTTCCTACAATGAGCAGTTCTTC.

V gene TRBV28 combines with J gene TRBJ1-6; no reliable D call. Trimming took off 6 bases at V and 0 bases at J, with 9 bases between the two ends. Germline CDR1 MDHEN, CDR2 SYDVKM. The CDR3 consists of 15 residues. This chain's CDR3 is CASSQQSSYNSPLHF. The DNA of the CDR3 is TGTGCCAGCAGCCAACAAAGCTCCTATAATTCACCCCTCCACTTT. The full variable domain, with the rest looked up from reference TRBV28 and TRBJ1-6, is DVKVTQSSRYLVKRTGEKVFLECVQDMDHENMFWYRQDPGLGLRLIYFSYDVKMKEKGDIPEGYSVSREKKERFSLILESASTNQTSMYLCASSQQSSYNSPLHFGNGTRLTVT.

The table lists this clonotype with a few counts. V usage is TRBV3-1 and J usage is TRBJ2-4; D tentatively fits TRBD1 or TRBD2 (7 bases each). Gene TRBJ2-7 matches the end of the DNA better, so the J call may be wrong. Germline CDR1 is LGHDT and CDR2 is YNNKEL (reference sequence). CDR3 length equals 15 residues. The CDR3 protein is CASSQDPGGGVEQYF. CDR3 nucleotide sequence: TGTGCCAGCAGCCAAGATCCAGGGGGGGGAGTCGAGCAGTACTTC.

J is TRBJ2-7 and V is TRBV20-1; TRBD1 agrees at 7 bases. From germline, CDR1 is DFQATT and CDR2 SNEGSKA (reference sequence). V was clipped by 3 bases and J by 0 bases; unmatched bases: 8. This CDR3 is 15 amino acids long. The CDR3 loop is CSARAPGQYSYEQYF. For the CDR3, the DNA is TGCAGTGCTAGGGCACCGGGACAGTACTCCTACGAGCAGTACTTC.

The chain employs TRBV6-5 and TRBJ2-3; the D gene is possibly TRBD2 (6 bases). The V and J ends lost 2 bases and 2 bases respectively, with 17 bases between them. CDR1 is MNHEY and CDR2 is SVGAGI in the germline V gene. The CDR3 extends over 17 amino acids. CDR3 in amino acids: CASSYGAGAGHTDTQYF. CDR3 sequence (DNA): TGTGCCAGCAGTTACGGGGCTGGAGCGGGTCACACAGATACGCAGTATTTT.

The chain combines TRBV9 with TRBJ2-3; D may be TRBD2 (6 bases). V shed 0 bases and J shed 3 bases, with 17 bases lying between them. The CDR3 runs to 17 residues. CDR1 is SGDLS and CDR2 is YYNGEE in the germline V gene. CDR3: CASSVGGAGSGTDTQYF. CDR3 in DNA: TGTGCCAGCAGCGTAGGAGGCGCTGGCAGCGGGACAGATACGCAGTATTTT.

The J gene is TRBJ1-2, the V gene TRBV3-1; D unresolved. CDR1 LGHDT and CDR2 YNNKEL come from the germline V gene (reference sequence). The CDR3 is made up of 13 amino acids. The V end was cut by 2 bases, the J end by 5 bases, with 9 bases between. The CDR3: CASSQRRVYGYTF. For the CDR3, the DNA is TGTGCCAGCAGCCAAAGGAGGGTTTATGGCTACACCTTC. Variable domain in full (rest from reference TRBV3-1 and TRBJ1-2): DTAVSQTPKYLVTQMGNDKSIKCEQNLGHDTMYWYKQDSKKFLKIMFSYNNKELIINETVPNRFSPKSPDKAHLNLHINSLELGDSAVYFCASSQRRVYGYTFGSGTRLTVV.

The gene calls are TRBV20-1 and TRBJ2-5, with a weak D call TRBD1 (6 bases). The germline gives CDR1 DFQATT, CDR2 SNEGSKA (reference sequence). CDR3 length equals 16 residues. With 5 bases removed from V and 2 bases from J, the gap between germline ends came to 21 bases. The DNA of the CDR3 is TGCAGTGCTGCGCCTACAGGGATTATTCTTCAAGAGACCCAGTACTTC. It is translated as CSAAPTGIILQETQYF.

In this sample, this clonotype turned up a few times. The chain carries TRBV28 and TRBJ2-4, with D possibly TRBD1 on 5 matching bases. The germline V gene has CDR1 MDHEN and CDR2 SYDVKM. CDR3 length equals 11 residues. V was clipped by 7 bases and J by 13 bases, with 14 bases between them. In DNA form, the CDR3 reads TGTGCCAGCAACCAGGGTCGTGAGCAGTACTTC. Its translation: CASNQGREQYF.

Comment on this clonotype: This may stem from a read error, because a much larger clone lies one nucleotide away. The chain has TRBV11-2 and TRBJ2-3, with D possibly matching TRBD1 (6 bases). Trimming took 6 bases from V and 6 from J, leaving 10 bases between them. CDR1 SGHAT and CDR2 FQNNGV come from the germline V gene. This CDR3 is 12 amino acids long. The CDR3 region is CASRPTGDTQYF. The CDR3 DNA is TGTGCCAGCAGACCCACAGGGGATACGCAGTATTTT.

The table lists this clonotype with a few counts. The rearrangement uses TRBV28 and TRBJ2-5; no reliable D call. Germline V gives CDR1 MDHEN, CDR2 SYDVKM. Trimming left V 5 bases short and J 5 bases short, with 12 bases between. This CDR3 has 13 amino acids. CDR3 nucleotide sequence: TGTGCCAGCAGTACCCCGGCACGGGAGACCCAGTACTTC. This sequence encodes CASSTPARETQYF.

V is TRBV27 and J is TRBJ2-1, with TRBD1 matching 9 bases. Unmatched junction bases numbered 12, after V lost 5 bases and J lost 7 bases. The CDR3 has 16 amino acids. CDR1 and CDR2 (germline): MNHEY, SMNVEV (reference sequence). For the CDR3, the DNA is TGTGCCAGCAGTCCGCACGGGACAGGGAGGGCAAATGAGCAGTTCTTC. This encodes CASSPHGTGRANEQFF.